This T cell receptor (beta chain) emerged from a study of CD8+CD57+ T cells in acquired aplastic anemia. Ten or more counts support this clonotype. CD8+CD57+ cell expansion, shown by flow cytometry, had occurred in the patients selected for sequencing. Germline V gives CDR1 LNHDA, CDR2 SQIVND (reference sequence). CDR3 length: 16 residues. J gave up 4 bases and V 4 bases, and 12 bases lay outside the gene matches. Researchers used genomic DNA as the template to profile TCR beta VDJ and CDR3. Using its own MiXCR run on the reads, TCRdb lists one record per CDR3 protein. The data hold some 180,000 distinct CDR3 sequences, with almost 50% observed a single time.

The receptor was derived from a human donor with aplastic anemia. The rearrangement links TRBV19 to TRBJ1-1; 7 bases map to TRBD1. The sample consisted of sorted CD4+, CD8+, or CD8+CD57+ T cells (not recorded which) from PBMCs. The CDR3 spells CASSTTGFVGSTEAFF. CDR3 nucleotide sequence: TGTGCCAGTAGTACGACAGGGTTTGTCGGTAGCACTGAAGCTTTCTTT.